Included here is one T cell receptor (beta chain) sequence, with context. Its specificity is unknown. PCR primers comprised 60 Vbeta and 13 Jbeta primers. Libraries were prepared by immunoSEQ multiplex PCR; TCRdb keeps only in-frame clonotypes and omits some of them. The table shows about 200,000 clones, with 75% to 80% occurring only once. This CDR3 contains 13 residues. The V gene lost 4 bases and the J gene lost 2 bases, with 9 bases spanning the gap. Germline CDR1 MNHEY, CDR2 SMNVEV (reference sequence). This record belongs to a study of cytomegalovirus exposure and HLA in healthy donors. Study-level points and caveats: When analyzed later, the rates of TCR association showed variation by HLA locus, with DRB1 the most and HLA-C the fewest. At a 0.05 false discovery rate, a later analysis found over 15,000 TCR beta sequences to be associated with HLA alleles.

Material: PBMCs. This chain links TRBV27 with TRBJ2-7; D not certain. This TCR came from a male donor in good health and CMV-seronegative. This CDR3 reads CASSYRSTYEQYF. The CDR3 bases are TGTGCCAGCAGTTACCGGAGCACCTACGAGCAGTACTTC.